This is a list of T cell receptor beta chains from one sample in a study of blood T cell repertoires in COVID-19. Profiling relied on immunoSEQ multiplex PCR, and the TCRdb table lists in-frame clones only, not all of them. The profile shows fewer than 40,000 clones, about 89% of them singletons. The sequenced sample was peripheral blood. The receptors come from a human donor in a cohort sampled during active COVID-19. Both conserved end residues are part of each CDR3. The D gene is left open where the match is weak. Size tells how often a clone was seen (once, few, many) or the class of an expanded clone, and some rows leave it out.

>TRBJ1-6|TRBV19|NA|NA
CASTSAWGNSPLHF
TGTGCCAGTACGTCCGCGTGGGGCAATTCACCCCTCCACTTT
>TRBJ2-5|TRBV11-2|NA|NA
CASSLGSLETQYF
TGTGCCAGCAGCTTAGGTAGCCTGGAGACCCAGTACTTC
>TRBJ2-3|TRBV5-1|once|TRBD1
CASSFSGQGSTDTQYF
TGCGCCAGCAGCTTCTCGGGACAGGGTTCGACAGATACGCAGTATTTT
>TRBJ2-1|TRBV2|NA|TRBD1
CASGTGAHEQFF
TGTGCCAGTGGGACAGGGGCCCATGAGCAGTTCTTC
>TRBJ1-5|TRBV7-2|NA|NA
CASSLGPGRQAESQPQHF
TGTGCCAGCAGCTTAGGCCCCGGCCGACAGGCGGAAAGTCAGCCCCAGCATTTT
>TRBJ1-5|TRBV20-1|NA|NA
CSASGQPQHF
TGCAGTGCTAGCGGTCAGCCCCAGCATTTT
>TRBJ1-1|TRBV5-6|NA|NA
CASSSDLRGTEAFF
TGTGCCAGCAGCTCGGACCTCAGGGGAACTGAAGCTTTCTTT
>TRBJ2-5|TRBV24-1|NA|TRBD2
CATSDFVAGGETQYF
TGTGCCACCAGTGATTTCGTAGCGGGGGGAGAGACCCAGTACTTC
>TRBJ2-1|TRBV2|NA|NA
CASSPLRGYYEQFF
TGTGCCAGCAGTCCCCTGCGAGGGTACTATGAGCAGTTCTTC
>TRBJ1-1|TRBV28|once|NA
CASSSILDEAFF
TGTGCCAGCAGTTCAATTCTAGACGAAGCTTTCTTT
>TRBJ2-1|TRBV9|NA|NA
CASSVETGGSYEQFF
TGTGCCAGCAGCGTGGAGACAGGCGGGTCGTATGAGCAGTTCTTC
>TRBJ2-3|TRBV18|NA|TRBD1
CASSLPGQGDTDTQYF
TGTGCCAGCTCGCTACCGGGACAGGGAGACACAGATACGCAGTATTTT
>TRBJ1-2|TRBV18|once|NA
CASSPMGGPRSYGYTF
TGTGCCAGCTCACCAATGGGGGGACCCCGGAGTTATGGCTACACCTTC
>TRBJ1-5|TRBV18|NA|TRBD1
CASSPGPGGSQPQHF
TGTGCCAGCTCACCAGGGCCAGGGGGCAGTCAGCCCCAGCATTTT
>TRBJ1-6|TRBV18|NA|TRBD1
CASSPNSGTGGGSPLHF
TGTGCCAGCTCACCGAACTCCGGGACAGGGGGCGGATCACCCCTCCACTTT
>TRBJ2-1|TRBV4-3|few|NA
CASSQVLAASSYNEQFF
TGCGCCAGCAGCCAAGTATTAGCGGCGAGCTCCTACAATGAGCAGTTCTTC
>TRBJ2-1|TRBV2|NA|TRBD2
CARTSGTFSYNEQFF
TGTGCCAGGACTAGCGGGACCTTCTCCTACAATGAGCAGTTCTTC
>TRBJ1-2|TRBV6-5|NA|NA
CASGRTGGYTF
TGTGCCAGCGGGAGGACGGGAGGCTACACCTTC
>TRBJ2-3|TRBV19|NA|TRBD2
CASSSGGAFTDTQYF
TGTGCCAGTAGTTCCGGGGGGGCCTTCACAGATACGCAGTATTTT
>TRBJ2-1|TRBV7-2|NA|NA
CASSLRAGDEQFF
TGTGCCAGCAGCTTAAGGGCAGGGGATGAGCAGTTCTTC
>TRBJ1-2|TRBV15|NA|NA
CATSILQGPYGYTF
TGTGCCACCAGCATACTACAGGGACCCTATGGCTACACCTTC
>TRBJ2-1|TRBV6-5|NA|NA
CASRIRIWYNEQFF
TGTGCCAGCCGAATCAGAATTTGGTACAATGAGCAGTTCTTC
>TRBJ1-5|TRBV19|NA|NA
CASRQGSNQPQHF
TGTGCCAGTAGACAGGGTTCCAATCAGCCCCAGCATTTT
>TRBJ2-3|TRBV7-3|NA|NA
CASSSTTNTQYF
TGTGCCAGCAGCTCCACGACAAATACGCAGTATTTT
>TRBJ2-1|TRBV7-2|NA|TRBD2
CASSLVGLATYNEQFF
TGTGCCAGCAGCTTAGTCGGACTAGCCACCTACAATGAGCAGTTCTTC
>TRBJ2-6|TRBV19|NA|NA
CATWTGIPTGANVLTF
TGTGCCACCTGGACCGGGATACCAACTGGGGCCAACGTCCTGACTTTC
>TRBJ2-2|TRBV7-2|NA|TRBD2
CASSLLGGGFTGELFF
TGTGCCAGCAGCTTACTCGGCGGGGGGTTTACCGGGGAGCTGTTTTTT
>TRBJ1-2|TRBV9|NA|TRBD1
CASSEGAVLGYGYTF
TGTGCCAGCAGCGAGGGGGCTGTACTTGGCTATGGCTACACCTTC
>TRBJ1-2|TRBV4-3|NA|NA
CASSQVGGGNYGYTF
TGCGCCAGCAGCCAAGTGGGAGGAGGGAACTATGGCTACACCTTC
>TRBJ1-4|TRBV27|NA|NA
CASSSSPVGEKLFF
TGTGCCAGCAGTTCGAGTCCTGTTGGTGAAAAACTGTTTTTT
>TRBJ1-2|TRBV19|NA|NA
CASSIGYSGNYGYTF
TGTGCCAGTAGTATAGGGTACAGTGGAAACTATGGCTACACCTTC
>TRBJ1-1|TRBV5-5|NA|TRBD1
CASSLAGTANTEAFF
TGTGCCAGCAGCTTGGCCGGGACAGCGAACACTGAAGCTTTCTTT
>TRBJ1-1|TRBV6-5|NA|NA
CASCYNPQAGFTEAFF
TGTGCCAGCTGTTACAACCCCCAGGCGGGCTTCACTGAAGCTTTCTTT
>TRBJ1-2|TRBV19|few|TRBD1
CASSQDRGFGYTF
TGTGCCAGTAGTCAGGACAGGGGATTTGGCTACACCTTC
>TRBJ1-1|TRBV10-3|NA|TRBD1
CATNRGLNTEAFF
TGTGCCACAAACAGGGGACTGAACACTGAAGCTTTCTTT
>TRBJ2-1|TRBV7-2|NA|TRBD2
CASSLSSGINEQFF
TGTGCCAGCAGCTTGTCTAGCGGGATTAATGAGCAGTTCTTC
>TRBJ1-4|TRBV6-5|NA|NA
CASSYSSLSTDEKLFF
TGTGCCAGCAGTTACTCTAGTCTTTCGACAGACGAAAAACTGTTTTTT
>TRBJ2-3|TRBV30|NA|NA
CACSGASTDTQYF
TGTGCCTGTAGCGGTGCTAGCACAGATACGCAGTATTTT
>TRBJ2-3|TRBV6-5|few|NA
CASSYFSGIDTQYF
TGTGCCAGCAGTTACTTCTCAGGGATAGATACGCAGTATTTT
>TRBJ2-3|TRBV5-1|NA|NA
CASSKQGWDDTQYF
TGCGCCAGCAGCAAACAGGGATGGGATGATACGCAGTATTTT
>TRBJ1-2|TRBV14|NA|NA
CASSQAIRTLVGYTF
TGTGCCAGCAGCCAAGCGATCCGGACACTTGTTGGCTACACCTTC
>TRBJ2-1|TRBV2|NA|NA
CASAPRGDEQFF
TGTGCCAGCGCCCCCAGGGGGGATGAGCAGTTCTTC
>TRBJ2-3|TRBV28|NA|NA
CASSNPRASLADTQYF
TGTGCCAGCAGTAACCCAAGGGCTAGCCTTGCAGATACGCAGTATTTT
>TRBJ1-1|TRBV6-5|NA|NA
CASRGLFQANTEAFF
TGTGCCAGCAGGGGACTTTTCCAAGCGAACACTGAAGCTTTCTTT
>TRBJ1-4|TRBV10-3|NA|NA
CAISESEGANEKLFF
TGTGCCATCAGTGAGTCGGAGGGAGCTAATGAAAAACTGTTTTTT
>TRBJ2-1|TRBV7-8|NA|NA
CASSLVEGVYNEQFF
TGTGCCAGCAGCTTAGTAGAGGGCGTATACAATGAGCAGTTCTTC
>TRBJ1-4|TRBV18|NA|TRBD1
CASSRTGARNEKLFF
TGTGCCAGCTCTCGTACAGGGGCAAGAAATGAAAAACTGTTTTTT
>TRBJ2-1|TRBV27|NA|TRBD2
CASRDEWPAGVLSRQFF
TGTGCCAGCAGGGACGAGTGGCCAGCGGGGGTCTTGTCGAGGCAGTTCTTC
>TRBJ1-1|TRBV27|NA|TRBD1
CASSAGTGGGTEAFF
TGTGCCAGCAGTGCCGGGACAGGCGGGGGCACTGAAGCTTTCTTT
>TRBJ1-2|TRBV2|NA|TRBD1
CASRKVGQGFGGYTF
TGTGCCAGCAGGAAGGTTGGACAGGGGTTTGGTGGCTACACCTTC